This passage covers 27 T cell receptor beta chains from one sample sequenced in a study of OX40 agonist ivuxolimab in advanced cancers. Sequencing was performed with immunoSEQ multiplex PCR; in TCRdb, only in-frame clones are kept and a portion is missing. The repertoire consists of 45,000 to 50,000 clones, with roughly 86% occurring once and the leading ten covering roughly 7.8%. This specimen consisted of CD4+ or CD8+ T cells sorted from blood, obtained in a trial of the OX40 agonist ivuxolimab. The receptors here all came from an adult with an advanced solid tumor such as melanoma, head and neck, liver or kidney cancer.

The rearrangement links TRBV7-8 to TRBJ2-1; TRBD2 matches at 14 bases. J was trimmed by 8 bases and V by 5 bases; bases with no gene match: 5. The CDR3 consists of 15 residues. Per germline, CDR1 SGHVS and CDR2 FQNEAQ. The CDR3 nucleotides read TGTGCCAGCAGCCTGCGGGGACTAGCGGGAGATGAGCAGTTCTTC. It specifies CASSLRGLAGDEQFF.

This sequence joins TRBV7-9 and TRBJ1-2; D is uncertain. The CDR3 extends over 12 amino acids. Germline values: CDR1 SEHNR, CDR2 FQNEAQ (reference sequence). The ends were cut back, 0 bases at V and 9 bases at J, with 8 bases in the middle. CDR3 region: CASSLAKERYTF. Here the CDR3 DNA reads TGTGCCAGCAGCTTAGCGAAGGAGCGCTACACCTTC.

V gene TRBV27 combines with J gene TRBJ2-2; TRBD2 matches 9 bases. Looked up from germline, CDR1 is MNHEY and CDR2 is SMNVEV (reference sequence). The V and J ends lost 2 bases and 5 bases, in that order; junction bases with no gene match: 6. This CDR3 is built from 16 residues. The CDR3: CASSLKIAGATGELFF. The CDR3 DNA reads TGTGCCAGCAGTTTAAAAATAGCGGGAGCAACCGGGGAGCTGTTTTTT.

The rearrangement links TRBV28 to TRBJ1-1, with 10 positions matching TRBD1. This CDR3 contains 14 residues. Unmatched junction bases numbered 8, after V lost 10 bases and J lost 3 bases. The germline gives CDR1 MDHEN, CDR2 SYDVKM. The CDR3 spells CAILPGQGYTEAFF. Here the CDR3 DNA reads TGTGCCATCCTACCGGGACAGGGGTACACTGAAGCTTTCTTT.

This clone was picked up one time. The genes are TRBV29-1 and TRBJ1-1; no clear D gene. V lost 6 bases and J 4 bases, leaving 15 bases between the germline ends. This CDR3 spans 13 amino acids. In germline, CDR1 is SQVTM, CDR2 ANQGSEA. Written as DNA, the CDR3 is TGCAGCGTGTACCGGGATTCGAGCACTGAAGCTTTCTTT. This codes for CSVYRDSSTEAFF.

This chain links TRBV7-2 with TRBJ2-7; TRBD2 matches 9 bases. V shed 5 bases, J shed 4 bases, and the junction held 6 bases outside the gene matches. This CDR3 contains 14 residues. CDR1 and CDR2 from the germline V gene are SGHTA and FQGNSA. The CDR3 sequence is CASSSSGSRYEQYF. In DNA, the CDR3 is TGTGCCAGCAGCAGTAGCGGGAGTAGGTACGAGCAGTACTTC.

This chain uses TRBV27 with TRBJ2-7; 11 bases line up with TRBD1. The CDR3 is made up of 14 amino acids. The germline V gene has CDR1 MNHEY and CDR2 SMNVEV (reference sequence). With V trimmed by 5 bases and J by 5 bases, 5 bases remained unmatched. This CDR3 reads CASSLGTGGDEQYF. As DNA, the CDR3 is TGTGCCAGCAGTCTCGGGACAGGGGGAGACGAGCAGTACTTC.

V usage is TRBV7-9 and J usage is TRBJ2-1; 11 nucleotides align to TRBD2. With V trimmed by 5 bases and J by 2 bases, 5 bases remained unmatched. The CDR3 extends over 16 amino acids. The germline V gene encodes CDR1 SEHNR and CDR2 FQNEAQ (reference sequence). The CDR3 nucleotides read TGTGCCAGCAGCAGGGGGGGACTAGCGGCCTACAATGAGCAGTTCTTC. Amino acids: CASSRGGLAAYNEQFF.

This chain uses TRBV9 with TRBJ2-7; unclear D gene. The ends were cut back, 0 bases at V and 0 bases at J, with 7 bases in the middle. This CDR3 spans 14 amino acids. In germline, CDR1 is SGDLS, CDR2 YYNGEE. The CDR3 sequence is CASSVGMNSYEQYF. CDR3 nucleotide sequence: TGTGCCAGCAGCGTAGGTATGAACTCCTACGAGCAGTACTTC.

V gene TRBV7-2 combines with J gene TRBJ2-5; D may be TRBD2 (6 bases). The germline CDR1 and CDR2 sequences are SGHTA and FQGNSA. V lost 1 base to trimming and J lost 6 bases, with 12 bases between them. The CDR3 has 14 amino acids. The CDR3 reads CASSLGPSVKTQYF. CDR3 nucleotides: TGTGCCAGCAGCTTAGGTCCTAGCGTGAAGACCCAGTACTTC.

This chain uses TRBV7-2 with TRBJ2-7, with 16 bases fitting TRBD2. Germline CDR1 reads SGHTA; CDR2 reads FQGNSA. This CDR3 is 19 amino acids long. V gave up 0 bases and J gave up 4 bases; unmatched junction bases: 9. CDR3 bases: TGTGCCAGCAGCTTAGCCCTGGGACTAGCGGGAGGGCCTTATTACGAGCAGTACTTC. Translated, it gives CASSLALGLAGGPYYEQYF.

The chain combines TRBV7-9 with TRBJ2-5; weak D call: TRBD1 (8 bases). V was cut by 1 base and J by 5 bases, with 14 bases left in between. CDR3 length: 15 amino acids. Germline V gives CDR1 SEHNR, CDR2 FQNEAQ (reference sequence). The CDR3 DNA is TGTGCCAGCAGCTTAGGTGACAGGGGAGGGGAGACCCAGTACTTC. Amino acid sequence: CASSLGDRGGETQYF. Filled out from reference TRBV7-9 and TRBJ2-5, the complete variable domain reads DTGVSQNPRHKITKRGQNVTFRCDPISEHNRLYWYRQTLGQGPEFLTYFQNEAQLEKSRLLSDRFSAERPKGSFSTLEIQRTEQGDSAMYLCASSLGDRGGETQYFGPGTRLLVL.

The chain employs TRBV27 and TRBJ1-2; D remains unclear. CDR3 length: 13 residues. V was shortened by 6 bases and J by 0 bases, with 8 bases between the two germline ends. CDR1 is MNHEY, CDR2 SMNVEV, per germline (reference sequence). The CDR3 nucleotides are TGTGCCAGCAGCTTAGGCTCTAACTATGGCTACACCTTC. This sequence encodes CASSLGSNYGYTF.

This rearrangement joins TRBV9 to TRBJ1-4; possible D gene TRBD1, 5 bases. Germline CDR1 and CDR2: SGDLS and YYNGEE. CDR3 length: 17 residues. V was shortened by 0 bases and J by 3 bases, with 15 bases between the two germline ends. CDR3 region: CASSVDGREAANEKLFF. Here the CDR3 DNA reads TGTGCCAGCAGCGTAGACGGCAGGGAGGCGGCTAATGAAAAACTGTTTTTT.

This chain connects TRBV9 to TRBJ1-4, with 8 bases matching TRBD1. Germline assignment: CDR1 SGDLS and CDR2 YYNGEE. V was pared by 4 bases and J by 7 bases, with 6 bases of the junction left unmatched. The CDR3 runs to 14 residues. The CDR3: CASSNGQGGEKLFF. The CDR3 nucleotides are TGTGCCAGCAGCAACGGACAGGGAGGTGAAAAACTGTTTTTT.

The chain uses TRBV19 and TRBJ2-3; TRBD1 or TRBD2 may be the D gene (5 bases each). CDR1 is LNHDA and CDR2 is SQIVND in the germline V gene (reference sequence). The length of the CDR3 is 11 residues. V lost 5 bases, J lost 10 bases, and 10 bases lay in between. Written as DNA, the CDR3 is TGTGCCAGTAGTTCGAGGGACGCGCAGTATTTT. It yields the protein CASSSRDAQYF.

CDR3 in amino acids: CASSRRLTRVYSNQPQHF. DNA of the CDR3: TGTGCCAGCAGCCGCCGCCTCACCAGGGTTTATAGCAATCAGCCCCAGCATTTT. The chain combines TRBV14 with TRBJ1-5, with D perhaps TRBD1 (5 bases). V was clipped by 4 bases and J by 0 bases, with 19 bases between them. CDR3 length equals 18 residues. Germline V gene lookup returns CDR1 SGHDN and CDR2 FVKESK.

The chain employs TRBV28 and TRBJ1-2; D gene unclear. The CDR3 loop spans 13 amino acids. V lost 8 bases and J 4 bases, leaving 14 bases between the germline ends. Looked up from germline, CDR1 is MDHEN and CDR2 is SYDVKM. The CDR3 loop is CASGPPPTYGYTF. CDR3 nucleotide sequence: TGTGCCAGCGGTCCCCCTCCTACCTATGGCTACACCTTC.

This chain links TRBV19 with TRBJ2-7; weak D call: TRBD2 (6 bases). Germline-derived CDR1 and CDR2 are LNHDA and SQIVND (reference sequence). The V and J ends lost 4 bases and 0 bases respectively, with 10 bases between them. The length of the CDR3 is 14 residues. The DNA of the CDR3 is TGTGCCAGTAGTAAAAGGGAGGCCTCCTACGAGCAGTACTTC. It translates to CASSKREASYEQYF.

V is TRBV28 and J is TRBJ2-7; D not certain. The CDR3 has 14 residues. Deletions cut 6 bases from V and 7 bases from J, with 19 bases between. Germline CDR1 MDHEN, CDR2 SYDVKM. This chain's CDR3 is CASRPPGSLGEQYF. In DNA form, the CDR3 reads TGTGCCAGCAGGCCCCCGGGTTCCTTGGGGGAGCAGTACTTC.

The chain employs TRBV27 and TRBJ2-3; 9 positions match TRBD2. The CDR3 consists of 17 residues. J gave up 0 bases and V 4 bases, and 8 bases lay outside the gene matches. Germline CDR1 and CDR2: MNHEY and SMNVEV (reference sequence). CDR3 amino acids: CASSSTRLADSTDTQYF. For the CDR3, the DNA is TGTGCCAGCAGTTCCACCCGACTAGCGGATAGCACAGATACGCAGTATTTT.

The CDR3 sequence is CASSQSTQETQYF. The CDR3 bases are TGTGCCAGCTCACAGTCCACTCAAGAGACCCAGTACTTC. The V and J genes are TRBV18 and TRBJ2-5; unclear D gene. There are 13 residues in the CDR3. CDR1 KGHSH and CDR2 LQKENI come from the germline V gene. Trimming pared 4 bases from V and 2 bases from J, leaving 8 bases between.

The count of this clone is one. The V call is TRBV15, the J call TRBJ2-1; D remains ambiguous. The CDR3 is 14 amino acids. Germline CDR1 LNHNV, CDR2 YYDKDF (reference sequence). Trimming took 0 bases from V and 3 from J, leaving 6 bases between them. CDR3 amino acids: CATSRDRNYNEQFF. CDR3 sequence (DNA): TGTGCCACCAGCAGAGACCGAAACTACAATGAGCAGTTCTTC.

The genes are TRBV30 and TRBJ2-1; 10 bases agree with TRBD2. J lost 4 bases, V lost 7 bases, and 4 bases had no gene match. CDR1 and CDR2 from the germline V gene are GTSNPN and SVGIG (reference sequence). This CDR3 is 13 amino acids long. The chain's CDR3 is CALSGRAYNEQFF. CDR3 coding DNA: TGTGCCTTGAGCGGGAGGGCGTACAATGAGCAGTTCTTC.

The chain links TRBV11-2 to TRBJ2-5; 12 bases match TRBD2. The V gene's germline CDR1 is SGHAT and CDR2 FQNNGV. The CDR3 is 16 residues long. V lost 0 bases, J lost 13 bases, and 12 bases stayed unmatched. The CDR3 spells CASSLELALAGGKLYF. Here the CDR3 DNA reads TGTGCCAGCAGCTTAGAATTAGCACTAGCGGGAGGCAAATTGTACTTC.

The chain employs TRBV4-3 and TRBJ2-3, with 7 bases matching TRBD2. Per the germline V gene, CDR1 is LGHNA and CDR2 is YSLEER. J gave up 5 bases and V 4 bases, and 15 bases lay outside the gene matches. The CDR3 has 17 amino acids. The CDR3 nucleotides read TGCGCCAGCAGCCGAGACACCTTTTGGGGGGGAGGAGATACGCAGTATTTT. Its protein product is CASSRDTFWGGGDTQYF.

The chain uses TRBV5-6 and TRBJ2-5; D is perhaps TRBD2 (5 bases). This CDR3 region has 13 residues. Trimming removed 3 bases at V and 5 bases at J, with 11 bases between. CDR1 SGHDT and CDR2 YYEEEE come from the germline V gene. DNA of the CDR3: TGTGCCAGCAGCTGGGGAGTAGAGGAGACCCAGTACTTC. This codes for CASSWGVEETQYF.